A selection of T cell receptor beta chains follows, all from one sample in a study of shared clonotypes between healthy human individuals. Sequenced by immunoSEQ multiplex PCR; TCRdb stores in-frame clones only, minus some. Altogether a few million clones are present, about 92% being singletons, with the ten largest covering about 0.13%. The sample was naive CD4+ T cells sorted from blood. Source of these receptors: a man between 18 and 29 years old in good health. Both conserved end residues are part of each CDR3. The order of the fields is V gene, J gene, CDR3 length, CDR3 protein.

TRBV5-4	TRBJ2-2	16	CASSLRDRANTGELFF
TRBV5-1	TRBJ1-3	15	CASSPRGAETNTIYF
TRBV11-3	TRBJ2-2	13	CASSFGLSGELFF
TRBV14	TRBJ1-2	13	CASSVTQSPGYTF
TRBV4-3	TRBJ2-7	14	CASSQDTRGYEQYF
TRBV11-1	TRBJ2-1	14	CASIPGLAANEQFF
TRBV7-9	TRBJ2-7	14	CASSLGEGPYEQYF
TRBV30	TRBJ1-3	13	CAWRPAGGNTIYF
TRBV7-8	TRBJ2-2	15	CASSLEFRPTGELFF
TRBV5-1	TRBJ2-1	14	CASSLRGVDNEQFF
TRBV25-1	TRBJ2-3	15	CASSGVSGVTDTQYF
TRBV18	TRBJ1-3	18	CASSPAGTGGNSGNTIYF
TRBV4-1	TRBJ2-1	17	CASSQERTGAKHNEQFF
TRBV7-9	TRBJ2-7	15	CASSLGRGLPYEQYF
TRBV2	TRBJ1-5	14	CASSLDMSNQPQHF
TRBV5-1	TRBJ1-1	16	CASSSTGTGGNTEAFF
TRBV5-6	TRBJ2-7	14	CASSLTTSNYEQYF
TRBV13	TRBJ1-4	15	CASSTRQGAFEKLFF
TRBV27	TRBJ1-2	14	CASSFKGALYGYTF
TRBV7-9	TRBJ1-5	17	CASSFGRIGAGDQPQHF
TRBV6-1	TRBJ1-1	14	CASSVLGGETEAFF
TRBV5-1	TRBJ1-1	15	CASSLEVPAATEAFF
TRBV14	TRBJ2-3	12	CASSANGFTQYF